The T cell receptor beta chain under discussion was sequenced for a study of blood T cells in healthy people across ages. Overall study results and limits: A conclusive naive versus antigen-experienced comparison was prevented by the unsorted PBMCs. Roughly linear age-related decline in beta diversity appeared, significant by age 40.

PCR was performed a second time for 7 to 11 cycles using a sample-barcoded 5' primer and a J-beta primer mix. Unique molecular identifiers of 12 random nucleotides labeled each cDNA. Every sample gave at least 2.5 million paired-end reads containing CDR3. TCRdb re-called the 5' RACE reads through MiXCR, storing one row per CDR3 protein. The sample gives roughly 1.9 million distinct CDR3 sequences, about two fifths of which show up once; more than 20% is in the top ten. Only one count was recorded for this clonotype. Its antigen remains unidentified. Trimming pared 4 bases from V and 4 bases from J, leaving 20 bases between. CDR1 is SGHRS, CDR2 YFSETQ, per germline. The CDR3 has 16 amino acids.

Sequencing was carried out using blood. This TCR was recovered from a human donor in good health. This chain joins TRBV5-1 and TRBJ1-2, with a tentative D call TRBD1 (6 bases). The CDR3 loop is CASSRDGTSELYGYTF. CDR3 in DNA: TGCGCCAGCAGCCGAGATGGGACATCGGAGCTCTATGGCTACACCTTC.